This TCR beta chain appears in the sequencing data of a study of T cell changes during pregnancy in multiple sclerosis. Germline values: CDR1 SNHLY, CDR2 FYNNEI. The ends lost 9 bases at V and 5 bases at J; junction bases unmatched: 13. The CDR3 is 15 residues long. Sequenced by immunoSEQ multiplex PCR; TCRdb stores in-frame clones only, minus some. The profile shows some 48,000 clones, 75% to 90% of them singletons. This chain links TRBV2 with TRBJ1-2; TRBD1 matches 9 bases. The receptor's source is a female donor with multiple sclerosis, enrolled in a pregnancy study. Material: CD8+ T cells from peripheral blood mononuclear cells, obtained in the second trimester of pregnancy. The CDR3 DNA follows: TGTGCCAGTTCAGACAGGGGGGAGGTCCCGTATGGCTACACCTTC. Residues: CASSDRGEVPYGYTF.